This is a list of T cell receptor beta chains from one sample in a study of blood T cell repertoires in COVID-19. Generated by immunoSEQ multiplex PCR, the TCRdb table keeps only in-frame clones and is missing some. The sample has roughly 250,000 clones, approximately 90% seen once. Material: PBMCs or T cells enriched from blood (not recorded which). All receptors come from a woman aged 18-29 years who had recovered from COVID-19. Each CDR3 is given with its conserved first and last residue. A D gene is named only where the DNA matches it firmly. For some rows the clone size is stated as once, few or many, or as a class when expanded; others skip it.

clone size,D gene,V gene,J gene,CDR3 protein,CDR3 DNA
.,TRBD1,TRBV9,TRBJ1-4,CASSVTGTDNEKLFF,TGTGCCAGCAGCGTGACCGGGACAGATAATGAAAAACTGTTTTTT
.,TRBD1,TRBV27,TRBJ1-6,CASSLQSGQGPYNSPLHF,TGTGCCAGCAGTTTACAAAGCGGACAGGGACCCTATAATTCACCCCTCCACTTT
.,.,TRBV19,TRBJ1-2,CASIGVSANYGYTF,TGTGCCTCCATCGGGGTCTCAGCTAACTATGGCTACACCTTC
once,TRBD2,TRBV27,TRBJ2-1,CASSLYPHITSGAYNEQFF,TGTGCCAGCAGTTTATACCCCCACATAACTAGCGGGGCCTACAATGAGCAGTTCTTC
.,.,TRBV11-1,TRBJ2-5,CASSLSGILGETQYF,TGTGCCAGCAGCTTGTCGGGAATCCTGGGAGAGACCCAGTACTTC
.,TRBD1,TRBV5-1,TRBJ1-2,CASSLRTGEDGYTF,TGCGCCAGCAGCTTAAGGACAGGGGAGGATGGCTACACCTTC
few,TRBD1,TRBV28,TRBJ1-1,CASSLKGQGAFF,TGTGCCAGCAGTTTAAAAGGACAGGGAGCTTTCTTT
.,.,TRBV5-1,TRBJ2-1,CASSLNPPREGNEQFF,TGCGCCAGCAGCTTGAATCCACCCCGGGAAGGGAACGAGCAGTTCTTC
few,TRBD1,TRBV14,TRBJ1-5,CASSQDLHNRDRVVRNQPQHF,TGTGCCAGCAGCCAAGATCTACACAACCGGGACAGGGTTGTCAGAAATCAGCCCCAGCATTTT
.,.,TRBV9,TRBJ2-7,CASSPLGGPSYEQYF,TGTGCCAGCAGCCCCCTCGGAGGTCCCTCCTACGAGCAGTACTTC
.,.,TRBV18,TRBJ1-2,CASSPRVEGLRGGYTF,TGTGCCAGCTCACCGAGAGTCGAGGGACTTCGGGGTGGCTACACCTTC
few,TRBD2,TRBV7-7,TRBJ2-5,CASSLAGTSGETQYF,TGTGCTAGCAGCTTAGCTGGGACTAGCGGAGAGACCCAGTACTTC
.,TRBD2,TRBV2,TRBJ2-5,CASRGLEETQYF,TGTGCCAGCAGGGGACTAGAAGAGACCCAGTACTTC
.,.,TRBV19,TRBJ2-3,CASSTYRASGTDTQYF,TGTGCCAGTAGCACTTATCGGGCTAGCGGCACAGATACGCAGTATTTT
.,TRBD1,TRBV19,TRBJ2-5,CASSTTGQGARETQYF,TGTGCCAGTAGTACGACGGGACAGGGGGCGCGGGAGACCCAGTACTTC
.,.,TRBV7-3,TRBJ2-2,CASSADKTGELFF,TGTGCCAGCAGCGCCGACAAAACCGGGGAGCTGTTTTTT
.,.,TRBV5-1,TRBJ2-1,CASAGSTGTAEQFF,TGCGCCAGCGCAGGTTCCACAGGGACGGCTGAGCAGTTCTTC
.,.,TRBV18,TRBJ2-1,CASSPPEKGGWSEQFF,TGTGCCAGCTCACCACCGGAGAAGGGGGGGTGGAGTGAGCAGTTCTTC
.,.,TRBV18,TRBJ2-2,CASSERGSNTGELFF,TGTGCCAGCTCAGAAAGGGGTTCGAACACCGGGGAGCTGTTTTTT
.,TRBD1,TRBV2,TRBJ2-5,CASRNRGLETQYF,TGTGCCAGCAGAAACAGGGGGCTTGAGACCCAGTACTTC
.,TRBD2,TRBV2,TRBJ2-7,CASSVGGLAGYEQYF,TGTGCCAGCAGTGTAGGCGGACTAGCGGGCTACGAGCAGTACTTC
once,.,TRBV7-9,TRBJ1-5,CASSEQNSNQPQHF,TGTGCCAGCAGCGAACAGAATAGCAATCAGCCCCAGCATTTT
.,.,TRBV5-1,TRBJ2-2,CASSLAEGHTGELFF,TGCGCCAGCAGCTTGGCGGAGGGCCACACCGGGGAGCTGTTTTTT
.,.,TRBV4-3,TRBJ1-2,CASSQDSRTARIGYTF,TGCGCCAGCAGCCAAGACTCTCGGACAGCCCGTATCGGCTACACCTTC
.,.,TRBV27,TRBJ1-2,CASSLSADYGYTF,TGTGCCAGCAGTTTATCGGCAGACTATGGCTACACCTTC
.,TRBD2,TRBV7-3,TRBJ2-5,CASSLTGLATEAQYF,TGTGCCAGCAGCTTAACTGGACTAGCGACGGAGGCCCAGTACTTC
.,.,TRBV3-1/TRBV3-2,TRBJ2-7,CASSQDRLEQYF,TGTGCCAGCAGCCAAGATCGACTCGAGCAGTACTTC
.,TRBD2,TRBV10-3,TRBJ2-7,CAISDRGLAGNEQYF,TGTGCCATCAGTGATAGGGGACTAGCGGGAAACGAGCAGTACTTC
.,.,TRBV7-2,TRBJ1-2,CASSLGYRSYGYTF,TGTGCCAGCAGCTTAGGGTATAGATCCTATGGCTACACCTTC
.,.,TRBV4-1,TRBJ1-1,CASSQGQFLEAFF,TGCGCCAGCAGCCAAGGACAGTTTTTAGAAGCTTTCTTT
once,TRBD2,TRBV5-1,TRBJ2-7,CASSLYGRSSYEQYF,TGCGCCAGCAGCTTGTACGGGAGGAGTTCCTACGAGCAGTACTTC
.,.,TRBV12-3/TRBV12-4,TRBJ2-6,CASSSYGANVLTF,TGTGCCAGCAGTTCCTATGGGGCCAACGTCCTGACTTTC
.,TRBD1,TRBV28,TRBJ1-2,CASTQTGTANYGYTF,TGTGCCAGCACCCAAACCGGGACAGCTAACTATGGCTACACCTTC
.,.,TRBV15,TRBJ1-2,CATSSATASNYGYTF,TGTGCCACCAGCAGTGCAACAGCCTCTAACTATGGCTACACCTTC
.,.,TRBV4-3,TRBJ1-2,CASSTRTAADINYLDGDAGYTF,TGCGCCAGCAGCACCCGGACAGCCGCTGATATTAACTATTTAGACGGGGACGCTGGGTACACCTTC
.,.,TRBV2,TRBJ1-2,CASSDDSLGGYTF,TGTGCCAGCAGTGACGACAGTCTGGGTGGCTACACCTTC
once,TRBD1,TRBV5-1,TRBJ2-1,CASSLAGQGVLKEQFF,TGCGCCAGCAGCTTGGCTGGACAGGGGGTTCTGAAGGAGCAGTTCTTC
.,.,TRBV5-1,TRBJ2-5,CASSQTGDGETQYF,TGCGCCAGCAGCCAGACAGGTGATGGGGAGACCCAGTACTTC
.,.,TRBV27,TRBJ1-2,CASSFNSDSGLDGYTF,TGTGCCAGCAGTTTTAATTCCGATTCGGGGTTGGATGGCTACACCTTC
.,.,TRBV28,TRBJ2-7,CASRAGTLTHDEQYF,TGTGCCAGCAGGGCGGGGACCCTCACCCACGACGAGCAGTACTTC
.,TRBD1,TRBV5-6,TRBJ1-5,CASSLYRGNSNQPQHF,TGTGCCAGCAGCTTGTACAGGGGAAATAGCAATCAGCCCCAGCATTTT
.,.,TRBV15,TRBJ1-3,CATSSVAGSGNTIYF,TGTGCCACCAGCAGTGTTGCAGGGTCGGGAAACACCATATATTTT
.,.,TRBV10-3,TRBJ1-2,CAISESTLLLGYGYTF,TGTGCCATCAGTGAGTCGACCTTACTCCTAGGCTATGGCTACACCTTC
few,.,TRBV2,TRBJ2-3,CASSPLEDTQYF,TGTGCCAGCAGTCCACTAGAGGATACGCAGTATTTT
.,.,TRBV3-1/TRBV3-2,TRBJ1-6,CASSPRGDGSPLHF,TGTGCCAGCAGCCCCCGGGGGGACGGGTCACCCCTCCACTTT
.,.,TRBV19,TRBJ1-3,CASSPRGTSGNTIYF,TGTGCCAGTAGTCCCCGGGGGACCTCTGGAAACACCATATATTTT
.,TRBD2,TRBV5-1,TRBJ2-1,CASSLTEAGAYNEQFF,TGCGCCAGCAGCTTGACTGAAGCGGGGGCCTACAATGAGCAGTTCTTC